What follows are 30 T cell receptor delta chains derived from one specimen sequenced in a study of gamma-delta T cells after stem cell transplantation. TCRdb reprocessed the RT-PCR reads using CATT. The data contain over a thousand delta-chain clones, roughly 6% of them singletons. Material: gamma-delta T cells. The receptor source for this set is a human donor. It is not recorded whose cells these are; they may come from a transplant donor.

The table lists this clone with a few counts. The TCRdb protein comes from a much larger clone and disagrees with this DNA's translation at residue 14, likely due to a read error; the protein given here is derived from the DNA. The gene calls are TRDV2 and TRDJ1; 8 bases fit TRDD3. The CDR3 sequence is 20 residues long. Germline trimming cut 0 bases from V and 0 bases from J; bases unmatched to any gene: 17. CDR1 is GEAIGNYY, CDR2 EKD, per germline. CDR3 region: CACDTPRSWGTELHTDKLIF. CDR3 nucleotide sequence: TGTGCCTGTGACACCCCCCGTTCCTGGGGGACCGAATTGCACACCGATAAACTCATCTTT.

Regarding this clone: This DNA's translation differs at residue 9 from TCRdb's protein, which comes from a much larger clone; a read error is likely, and the protein shown is translated from the DNA. The chain is built from TRDV2 and TRDJ1, with 8 bases that match TRDD3. The CDR3 totals 16 residues. In germline, CDR1 is GEAIGNYY, CDR2 EKD. The V segment lost 4 bases and the J segment 1 base; nucleotides outside the gene matches: 10. The CDR3 protein is CACERLGAAATDKLIF. Here the CDR3 DNA reads TGTGCCTGTGAGAGACTGGGGGCTGCCGCCACCGATAAACTCATCTTT.

This clone was observed a few times. TCRdb pairs this DNA with a much larger clone's protein that differs at residue 9, likely a read error; the protein shown was translated from the DNA. The chain links TRDV1 to TRDJ3; tentative D call: TRDD3 (5 bases). The CDR3 is made up of 18 amino acids. Germline lookup yields CDR1 TSWWSYY and CDR2 QGS. CDR3 sequence reads: CALGEPSGETWDTRQMFF. For the CDR3, the DNA is TGTGCTCTTGGAGAACCGAGTGGGGAGACCTGGGACACCCGACAGATGTTTTTC.

This clone was observed a handful of times. A read error is the likely source, as a far larger clone sits one nucleotide away. This sequence joins TRDV2 and TRDJ2; maybe TRDD2 (5 bases). Germline CDR1 reads GEAIGNYY; CDR2 reads EKD. This CDR3 region has 19 residues. Trimming cost V 3 bases and J 0 bases, with 22 bases left between them. The CDR3 spells CACDPVSRGLQALTAQLFF. In DNA, the CDR3 is TGTGCCTGTGACCCGGTTTCAAGGGGCCTTCAAGCTTTGACAGCACAACTCTTCTTT.

This chain connects TRDV2 to TRDJ1; 8 nucleotides agree with TRDD3. Germline V CDR1 and CDR2: GEAIGNYY, EKD. The CDR3 covers 17 residues. Unmatched junction bases numbered 12, after V lost 3 bases and J lost 1 base. Here the CDR3 DNA reads TGTGCCTGTGACCCGATACTGGGGGCCACCTCCACCGATAAACTCATCTTT. Protein: CACDPILGATSTDKLIF.

In its sample, this clone is medium-sized. This may stem from a read error, because a much larger clone lies one nucleotide away. Other DNA sequences within the sample encode an identical CDR3. The genes are TRDV2 and TRDJ3; 7 nucleotides match TRDD3. From germline, CDR1 is GEAIGNYY and CDR2 EKD. Trimming took 1 base from V and 0 from J; bases not matched to a gene: 14. The CDR3 is 21 residues long. The CDR3 spells CACDTVAGGYSSSWDTRQMFF. CDR3 bases: TGTGCCTGTGACACTGTGGCTGGGGGGTATTCGAGCTCCTGGGACACCCGACAGATGTTTTTC.

This clone was counted many times. It differs at one base from a far larger clone, so likely a read error. V gene TRDV2 combines with J gene TRDJ1; no firm D call. This CDR3 has 15 residues. CDR1 is GEAIGNYY and CDR2 is EKD in the germline V gene. CDR3 residues: CACGTVGPDTDKLIF. CDR3 DNA sequence: TGTGCCTGTGGCACCGTTGGCCCTGACACCGATAAACTCATCTTT.

By sample share, this clone is large (0.1 to 1%). V gene TRDV2 combines with J gene TRDJ1; tentatively, D is TRDD3 (6 bases). The germline gives CDR1 GEAIGNYY, CDR2 EKD. The CDR3 loop spans 16 amino acids. Trimming pared 2 bases from V and 4 bases from J, leaving 19 bases between. As DNA, the CDR3 is TGTGCCTGTGACAACCTGGGGCCGGGGGCCCACGATAAACTCATCTTT. Translated, it gives CACDNLGPGAHDKLIF.

There are a few counts of this clone. This DNA's translation differs at residue 12 from TCRdb's protein, which comes from a much larger clone; a read error is likely, and the protein shown is translated from the DNA. The chain carries TRDV1 and TRDJ1, with D maybe TRDD3 (6 bases). CDR3 length equals 16 residues. In germline, CDR1 is TSWWSYY, CDR2 QGS. The CDR3 DNA sequence: TGTGCTCTTGGGGACGGGGCTGGGGAAGCCACCGAGAAACTCATCTTT. It encodes CALGDGAGEATEKLIF.

This clone ranks as medium-sized (0.01 to 0.1%). This likely reflects a read error, since a far larger clone is one base away. The sample holds other DNA sequences that translate to the same CDR3. The rearrangement uses TRDV2 and TRDJ1; TRDD3 matches 9 bases. Germline CDR1 and CDR2: GEAIGNYY and EKD. The CDR3 has 18 amino acids. Here the CDR3 DNA reads TGTGCCTGCGACACCGTGCCTGGGGGATCCACGATCACCGATAAACTCATCTTT. Translating gives CACDTVPGGSTITDKLIF.

This clone has more than one count but fewer than ten. This likely stems from a read error, as it lies one base from a far larger clone. The sample carries other DNA sequences with the same CDR3. This chain connects TRDV2 to TRDJ1, with 9 bases aligning to TRDD3. J was trimmed by 0 bases and V by 3 bases; bases with no gene match: 10. The CDR3 is 17 amino acids. The germline V gene has CDR1 GEAIGNYY and CDR2 EKD. The chain's CDR3 is CACDPVLGDKYTDKLIF. The CDR3 nucleotides read TGTGCCTGTGACCCAGTACTGGGGGACAAGTACACCGATAAACTCATCTTT.

By sample fraction, this clone is medium-sized. One base separates it from a far larger clone, so it is likely a read error. The J gene is TRDJ1, the V gene TRDV2, with a weak D call TRDD3 (6 bases). Between the trimmed V and J ends, which lost 0 bases and 0 bases, there was a span of 10 bases. The germline gives CDR1 GEAIGNYY, CDR2 EKD. The CDR3 runs to 15 residues. CDR3 sequence reads: CACDTAGDYTDKLIF. CDR3 bases: TGTGCCTGTGACACCGCGGGGGACTACACCGATAAACTCATCTTT.

Turning to this clone: A far more abundant clone sits one base away, making this likely a read error. V usage is TRDV2 and J usage is TRDJ3, with 9 positions matching TRDD3. The CDR3 is made up of 22 amino acids. CDR1 and CDR2 (germline): GEAIGNYY, EKD. The CDR3 is CAYDVTGGGYEESSWDTRQMFF. DNA for the CDR3: TGTGCCTATGACGTTACTGGGGGAGGTTATGAGGAATCATCCTGGGACACCCGACAGATGTTTTTC.

About this clone: A far larger clone is only one base removed, so a read error is likely. The sample holds other DNA sequences that translate to the same CDR3. J is TRDJ1 and V is TRDV2, with D maybe TRDD3 (6 bases). Germline lookup yields CDR1 GEAIGNYY and CDR2 EKD. V was shortened by 0 bases and J by 2 bases, with 21 bases between the two germline ends. CDR3 size: 18 residues. The CDR3 DNA sequence: TGTGCCTGTGACACCGTGGGACTGGGAGATACGAGGACCGATAAACTCATCTTT. The encoded protein is CACDTVGLGDTRTDKLIF.

By proportion, this clone is large. Other DNA sequences in the sample encode the same CDR3. The chain uses TRDV2 and TRDJ1, with D maybe TRDD3 (5 bases). V lost 0 bases and J lost 1, with 26 bases in between. The CDR3 totals 20 residues. Per the germline V gene, CDR1 is GEAIGNYY and CDR2 is EKD. CDR3 residues: CACDTVGGDRSQKGTDKLIF. The CDR3 DNA follows: TGTGCCTGTGACACCGTCGGGGGTGACAGGTCCCAAAAGGGCACCGATAAACTCATCTTT.

This clone turned up a few times. The protein TCRdb gives is from a much larger clone and does not agree with this DNA's translation at residue 3, likely a read error; the protein shown here comes from the DNA. The chain couples TRDV2 to TRDJ1; TRDD3 matches 13 bases. Germline V CDR1 and CDR2: GEAIGNYY, EKD. The CDR3 contains 18 residues. For the CDR3, the DNA is TGTGCCCGTGACACCGTGGGACTGGGGGATACGAGGACCGATAAACTCATCTTT. This encodes CARDTVGLGDTRTDKLIF.

With regard to this clone: This may stem from a read error, because a much larger clone lies one nucleotide away. The chain employs TRDV2 and TRDJ1; possible D gene TRDD3, 6 bases. The CDR3 loop spans 19 amino acids. The V gene's germline CDR1 is GEAIGNYY and CDR2 EKD. V was pared by 3 bases and J by 0 bases, with 25 bases between. CDR3 sequence: CACDALRRGNLSHTDKLIF. DNA of the CDR3: TGTGCCTGTGACGCTCTTAGGCGGGGGAACCTCTCTCACACCGATAAACTCATCTTT.

This clone was counted a few times. This DNA translates differently at residue 5 from the TCRdb protein, which is that of a much larger clone; a read error is likely, and the protein shown is the DNA's own translation. The rearrangement links TRDV2 to TRDJ3; D unclear. Germline lookup yields CDR1 GEAIGNYY and CDR2 EKD. V lost 3 bases and J lost 4, with 21 bases in between. CDR3 size: 19 residues. The CDR3 spells CACDATADPLKWDTRQMFF. CDR3 DNA: TGTGCCTGTGACGCCACGGCGGATCCCCTCAAGTGGGACACCCGACAGATGTTTTTC.

Points on this clone: A far larger clone lies a single base away; this is likely a read error. This specimen includes other DNA sequences encoding the same CDR3. This chain's CDR3 is CALGGLSLPPFLEYTDKLIF. The DNA of the CDR3 is TGTGCTCTTGGGGGCCTTTCCCTTCCCCCCTTCCTCGAATACACCGATAAACTCATCTTT. The chain couples TRDV1 to TRDJ1; 7 bases are a match to TRDD2. The CDR3 extends over 20 amino acids. Germline V lookup: CDR1 TSWWSYY, CDR2 QGS. V gave up 4 bases and J gave up 0 bases; unmatched junction bases: 20.

This clone occurred a few times. The protein that TCRdb holds for this DNA derives from a much larger clone and differs from the translated DNA at residue 14, which likely indicates a read error; the protein shown here is translated from the DNA. The chain uses TRDV2 and TRDJ1; the match to TRDD3 covers 12 bases. V shed 3 bases and J 4 bases; nucleotides not matched to a gene: 17. In germline, CDR1 is GEAIGNYY, CDR2 EKD. This CDR3 has 19 residues. The CDR3 DNA is TGTGCCTGTGACGCCTACTGGGGGATACCTCCTGCCTACAACGATAAACTCATCTTT. Protein sequence: CACDAYWGIPPAYNDKLIF.

This clone is deemed medium-sized. One base separates it from a far larger clone, so it is likely a read error. The V gene is TRDV2, the J gene TRDJ1; the match to TRDD3 covers 7 bases. The J segment lost 3 bases and the V segment lost 0 bases, leaving 6 bases of the junction unmatched. This CDR3 has 15 amino acids. Germline values: CDR1 GEAIGNYY, CDR2 EKD. The CDR3 bases are TGTGCCTGTGACACCGTGGGGGACTACGCCGATAAACTCATCTTT. Translation gives CACDTVGDYADKLIF.

To note about this clone: This DNA translates differently at residue 3 from the TCRdb protein, which is that of a much larger clone; a read error is likely, and the protein shown is the DNA's own translation. This sequence joins TRDV2 and TRDJ1; 9 bases are a match to TRDD3. CDR1 is GEAIGNYY and CDR2 is EKD in the germline V gene. The CDR3 is 17 residues long. CDR3 protein: CARDLLGERGNTDKLIF. CDR3 in DNA: TGTGCCCGTGACCTACTGGGGGAGAGGGGGAACACCGATAAACTCATCTTT.

The table lists this clone with a few counts. A far larger clone lies a single base away; this is likely a read error. The J gene is TRDJ1, the V gene TRDV2, with 12 bases lining up with TRDD3. CDR3 length: 19 amino acids. CDR1 is GEAIGNYY, CDR2 EKD, per germline. Trimming at V came to 3 bases and at J to 0 bases, leaving 13 bases not matched to a gene. The CDR3 sequence: CACDAYWGIPLAYTDKLIF. The CDR3 DNA follows: TGTGCCTGTGACGCCTACTGGGGGATACCTCTTGCCTACACCGATAAACTCATCTTT.

Only a few counts were recorded for this clone. A far larger clone is only one base removed, so a read error is likely. The sample contains more than one DNA sequence encoding this CDR3. The rearrangement links TRDV2 to TRDJ2; TRDD3 agrees at 9 bases. Germline assignment: CDR1 GEAIGNYY and CDR2 EKD. The CDR3 sequence is 21 residues long. CDR3 DNA sequence: TGCGCCTGTGACACCGTCAGTAGCACTAGCATTACTGGGGGAATCGGAGCACAACTCTTCTTT. This sequence encodes CACDTVSSTSITGGIGAQLFF.

This clone was detected a few times. V usage is TRDV2 and J usage is TRDJ1; the D gene is possibly TRDD3 (6 bases). CDR1 is GEAIGNYY, CDR2 EKD, per germline. The CDR3 is 17 amino acids. The V gene lost 0 bases and the J gene lost 4 bases, with 20 bases spanning the gap. The CDR3 loop reads CACDTVGRRTGFDKLIF. CDR3 sequence (DNA): TGTGCCTGTGACACCGTAGGCCGCCGTACTGGGTTCGATAAACTCATCTTT.

A few counts support this clone. A far larger clone is only one base removed, so a read error is likely. Within the sample, other DNA sequences also encode this same CDR3. V and J are TRDV2 and TRDJ3; 7 positions agree with TRDD3. J gave up 0 bases and V 0 bases, and 13 bases lay outside the gene matches. The CDR3 length is 21 residues. Germline loops: CDR1 GEAIGNYY, CDR2 EKD. The CDR3 bases are TGTGCCTGTGACACCGTGGCTGGGGGGTACTCGAGCTCCTGGGACACCCGACAGATGTTTTTC. The encoded protein is CACDTVAGGYSSSWDTRQMFF.

This clone turned up a few times. This DNA's translation and the protein TCRdb lists, from a much larger clone, do not match at residue 8, likely due to a read error; the protein shown is translated from the DNA. The J gene is TRDJ3, the V gene TRDV2; 7 nucleotides line up with TRDD3. In germline, CDR1 is GEAIGNYY, CDR2 EKD. The CDR3 is made up of 18 amino acids. V was pared by 3 bases and J by 0 bases, with 7 bases of the junction left unmatched. CDR3 residues: CACDVLGASSWDTRQMFF. CDR3 bases: TGTGCCTGTGACGTCCTGGGGGCCAGCTCCTGGGACACCCGACAGATGTTTTTC.

This clone was seen a few times. TCRdb's protein, taken from a much larger clone, differs from this DNA's translation at residue 6, likely owing to a read error; the protein displayed comes from the DNA. The V call is TRDV2, the J call TRDJ3; D unresolved. CDR3 length equals 19 residues. Trimming took 0 bases from V and 4 from J, leaving 18 bases between them. Germline values: CDR1 GEAIGNYY, CDR2 EKD. The CDR3 region is CACDTAADPLKWDTRQMFF. DNA for the CDR3: TGTGCCTGTGACACCGCGGCGGATCCCCTCAAGTGGGACACCCGACAGATGTTTTTC.

This clone has a handful of counts. A far larger clone is only one base removed, so a read error is likely. Distinct nucleotide sequences in the sample also encode this CDR3. This chain joins TRDV2 and TRDJ3; D may be TRDD3 (5 bases). Trimming removed 1 base at V and 0 bases at J, with 15 bases between. This CDR3 region has 19 residues. Germline-derived CDR1 and CDR2 are GEAIGNYY and EKD. The CDR3 sequence is CACDTAGGRSSWDTRQMFF. The CDR3 bases are TGTGCCTGTGACACAGCCGGGGGCCGATCCTCCTGGGACACCCGACAGATGTTTTTC.

The sample holds a few counts of this clone. One base separates it from a far larger clone, so it is likely a read error. The same CDR3 also results from other DNA sequences found in this sample. This rearrangement joins TRDV2 to TRDJ1, with unresolved D. Looked up from germline, CDR1 is GEAIGNYY and CDR2 is EKD. The CDR3 is 16 amino acids. CDR3 in DNA: TGTGCCTGTGACACCGTTGAAGATCAAACGGACGATAAACTTATCTTT. This translates into CACDTVEDQTDDKLIF.